These T cell receptor beta chains were read from a single sample in a study of lymphopenia after photon versus proton radiotherapy. The repertoire was sequenced with immunoSEQ multiplex PCR; TCRdb's copy has only in-frame clones and lacks some. The sample shows tens of thousands of clones, roughly nine tenths of them seen only once. Sequences were derived from peripheral blood, sampled from a patient treated with photon-based radiotherapy. The receptors here all came from a woman aged 40 to 50 with cholangiocarcinoma. Both conserved end residues are part of each CDR3. Fields, in order: clone size, V gene, D gene, J gene, CDR3 protein. The D gene is left open where the match is weak. Rows may omit the clone size; those that give it use once, few, many or a size class.

>few|TRBV27|NA|TRBJ1-1
CASMRMNTEAFF
>NA|TRBV2|NA|TRBJ2-7
CASRGEYEQYF
>few|TRBV11-1|NA|TRBJ2-6
CASSSPTDSSGANVLTF
>NA|TRBV19|NA|TRBJ2-2
CASTGAERTGELFF
>NA|TRBV6-5|NA|TRBJ1-2
CASSSETKGLYGYTF
>NA|TRBV6-6|NA|TRBJ2-2
CASSYMGGGELFF
>NA|TRBV29-1|NA|TRBJ2-7
CSAVRGNEQYF
>NA|TRBV29-1|NA|TRBJ2-2
CSVLSGTGELFF
>NA|TRBV6-1|NA|TRBJ2-3
CASSVTEDTQYF
>NA|TRBV7-8|TRBD2|TRBJ2-7
CASSRSGTYEQYF
>NA|TRBV28|NA|TRBJ2-5
CASGGSVRHETQYF
>few|TRBV29-1|NA|TRBJ1-2
CSFGSSYGYTF
>NA|TRBV11-1|TRBD1|TRBJ2-2
CASSSTRDRAFGELFF
>NA|TRBV6-1|TRBD1|TRBJ1-1
CASSPLGGQRGLF
>NA|TRBV7-9|NA|TRBJ1-1
CASSPSVPEAFF
>medium-sized|TRBV5-6|TRBD1|TRBJ1-6
CASSLFGDSNNSPLHF
>few|TRBV27|TRBD1|TRBJ1-5
CASSDLGQGAEQPQHF
>NA|TRBV4-1|NA|TRBJ1-1
CASTHSLMNTEAFF
>once|TRBV7-2|TRBD2|TRBJ2-2
CASSLTGLGTGELFF
>NA|TRBV2|NA|TRBJ1-2
CASSEASGNNYGYTF
>NA|TRBV10-3|TRBD1|TRBJ2-3
CAIRHPGQGARDTQYF
>NA|TRBV7-3|TRBD2|TRBJ2-5
CASSSSGLVSETQYF
>NA|TRBV5-5|NA|TRBJ2-7
CASSPGDSTVKEQYF
>NA|TRBV30|NA|TRBJ1-1
CAWSIIGGLEAFF
>NA|TRBV19|NA|TRBJ2-2
CASSMARRFDTGELFF
>NA|TRBV28|NA|TRBJ1-5
CASSLGGQRNQPQHF
>NA|TRBV10-3|NA|TRBJ1-3
CAISLQSSGNTIYF
>once|TRBV4-3|NA|TRBJ1-1
CASSQALDSLKTEAFF
>NA|TRBV18|NA|TRBJ1-2
CASSPELGRRYGYTF
>NA|TRBV28|TRBD2|TRBJ2-2
CASSLGLAGAGELFF
>once|TRBV7-2|NA|TRBJ1-2
CASSSTLNYGYTF
>few|TRBV7-2|TRBD2|TRBJ2-7
CASSYLAGVEYEQYF
>NA|TRBV27|TRBD2|TRBJ2-1
CASSYSNGLAGERWYNEQFF
>NA|TRBV19|NA|TRBJ2-1
CASSVPGSNLYNEQFF
>NA|TRBV5-5|NA|TRBJ1-4
CASIGLGHHLNEKLFF
>NA|TRBV18|TRBD2|TRBJ2-3
CASSPFAQRGGLVGTDTQYF
>NA|TRBV9|NA|TRBJ2-5
CASSVSVGETQYF
>NA|TRBV28|NA|TRBJ2-3
CASSPQGPHTDTQYF
>once|TRBV4-2|NA|TRBJ1-2
CASSPFSSQWDGYTF
>NA|TRBV30|TRBD2|TRBJ2-2
CAWSRSGVGGELFF
>NA|TRBV6-5|NA|TRBJ2-3
CASSYSGPPRTDTQYF
>once|TRBV29-1|NA|TRBJ1-1
CSVEDTEAFF
>once|TRBV7-8|TRBD2|TRBJ2-7
CASSLEASGAYEQYF
>NA|TRBV5-1|NA|TRBJ1-4
CASSLAGKRRHEKLFF
>NA|TRBV28|NA|TRBJ1-1
CASSPLRGSLAFF
>NA|TRBV2|TRBD2|TRBJ2-7
CASRELAGGPREQYF
>NA|TRBV6-5|NA|TRBJ1-1
CASGLTGANTEAFF
>NA|TRBV5-1|TRBD2|TRBJ2-1
CASSLGLAGVNEQFF
>NA|TRBV11-2|TRBD2|TRBJ2-1
CASSLGLAERYNEQFF
>NA|TRBV9|TRBD1|TRBJ2-1
CASSAPGQGALEQFF
>NA|TRBV6-4|TRBD2|TRBJ2-1
CASSERGGFDEQFF
>NA|TRBV25-1|NA|TRBJ1-1
CASSEGGVNTEAFF
>NA|TRBV5-5|TRBD1|TRBJ1-2
CASSLGAGTGYGYTF
>medium-sized|TRBV6-6|TRBD1|TRBJ1-2
CASSYKGTGDGYTF
>NA|TRBV5-1|TRBD1|TRBJ1-2
CASSFTGQGDGYTF